One and the same sample provided the 26 T cell receptor beta chains below, sequenced in a study of cytomegalovirus exposure and HLA in healthy donors. With 60 Vbeta and 13 Jbeta primers, the PCR was carried out. Generated by immunoSEQ multiplex PCR, the TCRdb table keeps only in-frame clones and is missing some. The sample yields 150,000 or so clones, just under 80% seen once. Sequencing input: PBMCs. The source of these receptors is a woman aged 45-65 years in good health and CMV-seropositive.

V and J are TRBV18 and TRBJ2-7; no firm D call. CDR3 length: 13 amino acids. V was shortened by 0 bases and J by 1 base, with 4 bases between the two germline ends. Per germline, CDR1 KGHSH and CDR2 LQKENI. CDR3 amino acids: CASSPPNSYEQYF. The CDR3 DNA reads TGTGCCAGCTCACCACCCAATTCCTACGAGCAGTACTTC.

The rearrangement joins TRBV9 to TRBJ2-1; 12 bases are a match to TRBD2. The CDR3 has 15 residues. The germline V gene encodes CDR1 SGDLS and CDR2 YYNGEE. The V gene end was trimmed by 0 bases and the J gene end by 6 bases; junction bases not matched to a gene: 1. The CDR3 loop reads CASSVGTSGANEQFF. The CDR3 DNA sequence: TGTGCCAGCAGCGTAGGGACTAGCGGGGCCAATGAGCAGTTCTTC.

The chain couples TRBV6-1 to TRBJ1-1, with D maybe TRBD1 (6 bases). Germline CDR1 and CDR2: MNHNS and SASEGT. The length of the CDR3 is 13 residues. Trimming took 2 bases from V and 5 from J, leaving 9 bases between them. DNA of the CDR3: TGTGCCAGCAGTGAAAAAGGGGGTACTGAAGCTTTCTTT. Translated: CASSEKGGTEAFF.

The genes are TRBV10-3 and TRBJ2-6; D may be TRBD2 (5 bases). In germline, CDR1 is ENHRY, CDR2 SYGVKD. V was trimmed by 0 bases and J by 0 bases, leaving 15 bases between them. The CDR3 extends over 19 amino acids. CDR3 sequence (DNA): TGTGCCATCAGTGAGTCGACGGGGAGAAGCGTCTCTGGGGCCAACGTCCTGACTTTC. Encoded protein: CAISESTGRSVSGANVLTF.

The chain uses TRBV10-2 and TRBJ1-5, with D possibly TRBD1 on 5 matching bases. CDR1 WSHSY and CDR2 SAAADI come from the germline V gene. V shed 3 bases and J shed 7 bases, with 10 bases lying between them. This CDR3 comprises 13 residues. The CDR3 DNA reads TGCGCCAGCAGTGATAGGGGAGGACAGCCCCAGCATTTT. Encoded protein: CASSDRGGQPQHF.

As to this clone: At one of its ends the junction is not consistent with the germline gene, which may arise from a read error. The V and J genes are TRBV7-2 and TRBJ2-4; D is possibly TRBD2 (6 bases). Germline V gene data show CDR1 as SGHTA and CDR2 as FQGNSA. This CDR3 is built from 16 residues. The CDR3 protein is CASSLESPLAKNSQYF. The CDR3 region has the DNA TGTGCCAGCAGCTTAGAAAGCCCACTAGCCAAAAACAGTCAGTACTTC.

This clone has only a few counts. The V call is TRBV7-2, the J call TRBJ1-5, with D unresolved. This CDR3 comprises 14 residues. CDR1 is SGHTA, CDR2 FQGNSA, per germline. The V end lost 4 bases, the J end lost 0 bases, and 7 bases lay between the germline ends. The CDR3 DNA sequence: TGTGCCAGCAGCTCCACAAATAGCAATCAGCCCCAGCATTTT. This sequence encodes CASSSTNSNQPQHF.

The rearrangement uses TRBV21-1 and TRBJ1-1; the table's TRBD1 call for D was not verified on the DNA. TRBV21-1 is annotated as a pseudogene. This CDR3 spans 17 amino acids. CDR3 loop: CASSPKSRGQGDTEAFF. CDR3 bases: TGTGCCAGCAGCCCTAAATCTAGGGGGCAGGGGGACACTGAAGCTTTCTTT.

This sequence joins TRBV23-1 and TRBJ1-5, with D uncertain. TRBV23-1 belongs to the ORF category, with a function that is uncertain. The CDR3 covers 18 residues. V was cut by 0 bases and J by 2 bases, with 17 bases left in between. Here the CDR3 DNA reads TGCGCCAGCAGTCAATCAAAAACATCTCGGGGTCGCAATCAGCCCCAGCATTTT. It specifies CASSQSKTSRGRNQPQHF.

The V gene is TRBV19, the J gene TRBJ1-3, with TRBD1 identical over 8 bases. Germline-derived CDR1 and CDR2 are LNHDA and SQIVND (reference sequence). The junction had 5 bases not matched to a gene; V was cut back by 6 bases and J by 7 bases. The CDR3 is made up of 13 amino acids. The CDR3 DNA reads as TGTGCCAGTAGGGGCAGGGGGCTTAACACCATATATTTT. Translation gives CASRGRGLNTIYF.

The CDR3 sequence is CASRATLESGNTIYF. For the CDR3, the DNA is TGCGCCAGCAGGGCCACCCTAGAGTCTGGAAACACCATATATTTT. The chain combines TRBV5-1 with TRBJ1-3; D is undetermined. The CDR3 runs to 15 residues. In germline, CDR1 is SGHRS, CDR2 YFSETQ. Trimming removed 5 bases from V and 1 base from J, with 13 bases in between. The full variable domain, rest sourced from reference TRBV5-1 and TRBJ1-3, is KAGVTQTPRYLIKTRGQQVTLSCSPISGHRSVSWYQQTPGQGLQFLFEYFSETQRNKGNFPGRFSGRQFSNSRSEMNVSTLELGDSALYLCASRATLESGNTIYFGEGSWLTVV.

The chain is built from TRBV30 and TRBJ1-1; D might be TRBD1 (6 bases). CDR1 and CDR2 from the germline V gene are GTSNPN and SVGIG (reference sequence). Trimming took 2 bases from V and 2 from J, leaving 12 bases between them. The CDR3 sequence is 14 residues long. CDR3 sequence: CAWSPGRGNTEAFF. The CDR3 DNA reads as TGTGCCTGGAGTCCCGGCAGGGGCAACACTGAAGCTTTCTTT.

The chain recombines TRBV10-3 with TRBJ1-1; D possibly corresponds to TRBD1 (5 bases). CDR3 length: 11 amino acids. Germline V CDR1 and CDR2: ENHRY, SYGVKD. Trimming cost V 10 bases and J 4 bases, with 10 bases left between them. CDR3 bases: TGTGCCACCGCGGACACCACTGAAGCTTTCTTT. Its protein product is CATADTTEAFF.

This chain links TRBV5-6 with TRBJ1-2; tentative D call: TRBD1 (6 bases). This CDR3 contains 16 residues. V lost 1 base to trimming and J lost 3 bases, with 16 bases between them. The germline V gene encodes CDR1 SGHDT and CDR2 YYEEEE. CDR3 sequence: CASSLLGGQSYYGYTF. The DNA for the CDR3 is TGTGCCAGCAGCTTGCTCGGCGGACAGAGTTACTATGGCTACACCTTC.

The rearrangement joins TRBV30 to TRBJ1-1; weak D call: TRBD1 (6 bases). The CDR3 consists of 15 residues. Trimming removed 2 bases at V and 0 bases at J, with 13 bases between. Germline assignment: CDR1 GTSNPN and CDR2 SVGIG (reference sequence). CDR3 region: CAWSTLDRVNTEAFF. The CDR3 bases are TGTGCCTGGAGTACCCTGGACAGAGTGAACACTGAAGCTTTCTTT.

V is TRBV6-6 and J is TRBJ2-7; 7 bases align to TRBD2. V shed 0 bases and J 0 bases; nucleotides not matched to a gene: 5. This CDR3 comprises 16 residues. Per germline, CDR1 MNHNY and CDR2 SVGAGI (reference sequence). The CDR3 reads CASSYSERGNSYEQYF. DNA of the CDR3: TGTGCCAGCAGTTACTCCGAGCGGGGCAACTCCTACGAGCAGTACTTC.

The J gene is TRBJ1-2, the V gene TRBV28; D not resolved. The germline CDR1 and CDR2 sequences are MDHEN and SYDVKM. CDR3 length: 11 amino acids. Trimming took 3 bases from V and 8 from J, leaving 7 bases between them. CDR3 residues: CASSFLSGYTF. DNA for the CDR3: TGTGCCAGCAGTTTTTTGAGCGGCTACACCTTC.

The chain links TRBV6-1 to TRBJ2-3, with 14 bases lining up with TRBD2. The germline CDR1 and CDR2 sequences are MNHNS and SASEGT. V gave up 3 bases and J gave up 2 bases; unmatched junction bases: 7. The CDR3 consists of 18 residues. The CDR3 reads CASSDGTSGSRTTDTQYF. As DNA, the CDR3 is TGTGCCAGCAGTGATGGGACTAGCGGGAGTAGGACCACAGATACGCAGTATTTT.

This clone has a single count. V and J are TRBV28 and TRBJ1-1, with D uncertain. The V gene lost 3 bases and the J gene lost 1 base, with 9 bases spanning the gap. CDR1 is MDHEN, CDR2 SYDVKM, per germline. The CDR3 spans 14 residues. CDR3 region: CASSFSSWNTEAFF. The CDR3 nucleotides are TGTGCCAGCAGTTTTAGTTCCTGGAACACTGAAGCTTTCTTT. Full variable domain (outside the CDR3, taken from reference TRBV28 and TRBJ1-1): DVKVTQSSRYLVKRTGEKVFLECVQDMDHENMFWYRQDPGLGLRLIYFSYDVKMKEKGDIPEGYSVSREKKERFSLILESASTNQTSMYLCASSFSSWNTEAFFGQGTRLTVV.

This clone appeared a single time. The genes are TRBV9 and TRBJ1-1; the D is unclear. The germline V gene has CDR1 SGDLS and CDR2 YYNGEE. The CDR3 is 13 amino acids. V lost 0 bases to trimming and J lost 1 base, with 4 bases between them. The CDR3 reads CASSVAPNTEAFF. CDR3 coding DNA: TGTGCCAGCAGCGTAGCTCCGAACACTGAAGCTTTCTTT.

The genes are TRBV25-1 and TRBJ1-2, with D tentatively TRBD1 (5 bases). The germline V and J ends were trimmed by 3 bases and 7 bases, with 15 bases remaining between them. This CDR3 contains 14 residues. CDR1 and CDR2 (germline): MGHDK, SYGVNS. The CDR3 loop reads CASSDVRGSPGYTF. The DNA of the CDR3 is TGTGCCAGCAGTGACGTGCGGGGGAGCCCTGGCTACACCTTC.

The chain links TRBV6-5 to TRBJ2-3; 9 bases agree with TRBD2. Germline CDR1 MNHEY, CDR2 SVGAGI. The CDR3 runs 14 residues. J lost 2 bases, V lost 7 bases, and 4 bases had no gene match. CDR3 nucleotide sequence: TGTGCCAGCAATCCGGGACTAGCCACAGATACGCAGTATTTT. Translation: CASNPGLATDTQYF.

V is TRBV10-1 and J is TRBJ1-1; D remains unclear. The CDR3 sequence is 14 residues long. Germline V gene sequence: CDR1 WNHNN, CDR2 SYGVQD (reference sequence). V dropped 0 bases and J dropped 2 bases, with 7 bases sitting between them. In DNA form, the CDR3 reads TGCGCCAGCAGTGAGTCGAAGACAAACACTGAAGCTTTCTTT. It codes for CASSESKTNTEAFF.

Comments on this clone: The junction departs from the called germline gene at one end, perhaps through a read error. At the DNA level, this CDR3 is encoded by other sequences in the same sample as well. The V call is TRBV7-9, the J call TRBJ2-6; tentatively, D is TRBD2 (6 bases). Germline V gives CDR1 SEHNR, CDR2 FQNEAQ (reference sequence). The CDR3 runs to 15 residues. The CDR3 DNA reads as TGTGCCAGCAGCTTAGGGGGGACTGGGGCCAACGGCCTGACTTTC. This sequence encodes CASSLGGTGANGLTF.

This sequence joins TRBV15 and TRBJ1-6; D perhaps matches TRBD1 (6 bases). V was shortened by 5 bases and J by 8 bases, with 10 bases between the two germline ends. The CDR3 has 13 amino acids. Germline V CDR1 and CDR2: LNHNV, YYDKDF (reference sequence). The CDR3 protein is CATSGRGDSPLHF. The CDR3, as DNA: TGTGCCACCAGCGGCAGGGGCGATTCACCCCTCCACTTT.

This clone was detected a few times. V usage is TRBV25-1 and J usage is TRBJ1-2; D is ambiguous. Looked up from germline, CDR1 is MGHDK and CDR2 is SYGVNS. Trimming cost V 4 bases and J 4 bases, with 7 bases left between them. The CDR3 contains 12 residues. The CDR3 sequence is CASSGNTYGYTF. As DNA, the CDR3 is TGTGCCAGCAGTGGAAACACCTATGGCTACACCTTC.